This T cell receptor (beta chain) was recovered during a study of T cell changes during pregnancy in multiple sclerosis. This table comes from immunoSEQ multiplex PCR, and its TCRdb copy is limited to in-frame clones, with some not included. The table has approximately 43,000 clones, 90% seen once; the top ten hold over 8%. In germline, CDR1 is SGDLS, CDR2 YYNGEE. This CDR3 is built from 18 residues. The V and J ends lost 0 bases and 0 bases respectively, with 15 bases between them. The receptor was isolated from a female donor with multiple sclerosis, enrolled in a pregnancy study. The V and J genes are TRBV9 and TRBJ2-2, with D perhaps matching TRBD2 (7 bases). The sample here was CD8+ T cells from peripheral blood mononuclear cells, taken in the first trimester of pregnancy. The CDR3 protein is CASSVESRGPSNTGELFF. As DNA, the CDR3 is TGTGCCAGCAGCGTAGAGTCGCGGGGGCCCTCGAACACCGGGGAGCTGTTTTTT.